This TCR beta chain is drawn from a study of CD8+ T cells in alopecia areata (dated 2018 in TCRdb). With regard to the full study: Treated patients were enrolled in an open-label pilot trial of oral tofacitinib at 5 to 10 mg twice daily for moderate-to-severe alopecia areata. Tofacitinib was administered for 6 to 18 months, and 6 months of follow-up off drug were then conducted to assess delayed response and recurrence. The SALT score, which quantifies the percentage of affected scalp surface area, was used to measure disease severity in treated patients. High-throughput TCRbeta sequencing was used to examine T cell clonal expansion in alopecia areata in both the C3H/HeJ mouse model and human patients. In humans, TCRbeta sequencing was performed on scalp tissue and on sorted CD4+ and CD8+ peripheral blood T cells from healthy controls and from patients with patchy or totalis/universalis alopecia areata. Biopsies were taken from tofacitinib-treated patients at baseline and again at 4 and 24 weeks into treatment, and several of those patients also had a later scalp biopsy. Scalp clonality was compared among normal scalp (n=4), patchy alopecia areata scalp (n=8), and alopecia totalis/universalis scalp (n=8). RNA was obtained with the PAXgene miRNA kit for fixed scalp, the miRNeasy kit for PBMCs, and the RNeasy kit for mouse skin. TCRbeta CDR3 regions were amplified by immunoSEQ multiplex PCR using 35 Vbeta forward and 13 Jbeta reverse primers.

Note on this clone: Its antigen is currently not known. No much larger clone is present one base from it, and per-base qualities are unavailable.

The treatment or condition label for this specimen denotes: oral pan-JAK inhibitor, 5-10 mg twice daily. From alopecia areata patients, peripheral blood was collected along with lesional scalp punch biopsies. PBMCs were isolated by density centrifugation and stained for CD3, CD4 and CD8, and CD4+ and CD8+ T cells were sorted on a FACSAria. Summary of the overall study and its limitations: Lesional scalp, especially in alopecia totalis/universalis, showed higher clonality and more expanded CD8+ clones than normal scalp, suggesting antigenic drive. Because the treated cohort was small and included a single nonresponder, larger studies are needed to assess links between baseline CD8+ expansion and response. Many expanded lesional clones were found to persist in scalp and blood during tofacitinib treatment, and relapse after treatment cessation may be partly explained by this persistence. Scalp TCR repertoire analysis is complicated because resident alphabeta T cells in normal human skin are also sequenced, whereas mouse skin is dominated by gammadelta T cells. Tofacitinib significantly decreased scalp clonality and the number of expanded CD8+ clones among the top 100 scalp clones. Shared TCR sequences between patients were less evident than in mice, which may be partly attributable to HLA diversity in the patient population.

The library was built by means of the immunoSEQ multiplex PCR assay. For TCR sequencing, RNA was extracted from every sample and reverse transcribed into cDNA to serve as template. SuperScript III was used for first-strand cDNA synthesis, primed with a 2:1 mix of oligo-dT and random hexamers. A synthetic immune receptor repertoire was used to gauge amplification bias, and whatever bias remained was removed computationally. The paper's data handling went like this. Raw reads were preprocessed to remove errors, and CDR3 was defined according to IMGT conventions as the region from the conserved cysteine to phenylalanine. Clonality was computed as 1 minus the Shannon entropy, with the entropy normalized by log2 of the number of productive unique TCRs. Whether each scalp clone was CD4 or CD8 was inferred by checking scalp TCRbeta sequences against the CD4 and CD8 repertoires from sorted blood. Sourced from immuneACCESS, this table was stored by TCRdb with only in-frame sequences that have V and J called. A share of the clones is absent; for the studies checked, an unresolved V gene accounts for under half, and the remainder has no known explanation. The V and J calls and the clone size are those of that table, but D and trimming were determined from the DNA. Within this sample are roughly 190,000 clones, with less than 70% of them counted one time only. Of the sample, 1.3% is held by the ten largest clones.

The CDR3 sequence holds 15 residues, the cysteine and phenylalanine included. The sequence is cut down to CDR3 DNA, 45 bases in frame from base 1. V is clipped by 1 base and J by 2 bases, and the sequence between their germline boundaries is 11 bases long. Reading the germline V gene gives CDR1 SGHAT and CDR2 FQNNGV. The TCR was taken from a human donor with alopecia areata. Sample: CD4+ T cells sorted from blood, taken around week 49, from a patient treated with tofacitinib. This chain joins TRBV11-2 to TRBJ1-2; TRBD1 is perhaps the D gene, given 6 matching bases. The nucleotide sequence is TGTGCCAGCAGCTTAGCCAGGGGAGGAAACTATGGCTACACCTTC. It codes for CASSLARGGNYGYTF.